The 6 T cell receptor beta chains in this list originate from one sample, sequenced in a study of OX40 agonist ivuxolimab in advanced cancers. Libraries were prepared by immunoSEQ multiplex PCR; TCRdb keeps only in-frame clonotypes and omits some of them. The sample includes around 37,000 clones, 70% to 90% of them seen just once. This sample comprised CD4+ or CD8+ T cells sorted from blood, obtained in a trial of the OX40 agonist ivuxolimab. These receptors came from an adult with an advanced solid tumor such as melanoma, head and neck, liver or kidney cancer.

The rearrangement joins TRBV28 to TRBJ2-7; unclear D gene. This CDR3 contains 11 residues. Germline assignment: CDR1 MDHEN and CDR2 SYDVKM. V was cut by 8 bases and J by 5 bases, with 10 bases left in between. The CDR3 DNA reads as TGTGCCAGCTCAATCACACACGAGCAGTACTTC. This gives the protein CASSITHEQYF.

The chain employs TRBV5-4 and TRBJ2-1; possible D gene TRBD2, 5 bases. The CDR3 has 12 amino acids. Deletions cut 5 bases from V and 10 bases from J, with 13 bases between. CDR1 is SGHNT and CDR2 is YYREEE in the germline V gene (reference sequence). The CDR3 DNA follows: TGTGCCAGCAGTCTCTCCTCGGGAGAGCAGTTCTTC. Translation gives CASSLSSGEQFF.

This chain connects TRBV2 to TRBJ2-7; no reliable D call. The CDR3 runs 12 residues. CDR1 and CDR2 from the germline V gene are SNHLY and FYNNEI. The ends were cut back, 7 bases at V and 4 bases at J, with 11 bases in the middle. CDR3 region: CASILSIYEQYF. The CDR3 nucleotides read TGTGCCAGCATCCTTAGCATTTACGAGCAGTACTTC.

The J gene is TRBJ2-3, the V gene TRBV28; the D gene is possibly TRBD2 (7 bases). Germline V gene data show CDR1 as MDHEN and CDR2 as SYDVKM. CDR3 length: 17 residues. The V gene lost 4 bases and the J gene lost 4 bases, with 21 bases spanning the gap. The CDR3 DNA reads as TGTGCCAGCAGTTACTCGGCGCGGTGGGGGGGCGCAGATACGCAGTATTTT. It yields the protein CASSYSARWGGADTQYF.

The chain has TRBV19 and TRBJ1-2; TRBD1 aligns across 7 bases. Germline trimming cut 7 bases from V and 5 bases from J; bases unmatched to any gene: 4. CDR1 and CDR2 (germline): LNHDA, SQIVND (reference sequence). This CDR3 is built from 12 residues. For the CDR3, the DNA is TGTGCCAGTAAAGGGACAGAGTATGGCTACACCTTC. This translates into CASKGTEYGYTF. The whole variable domain, filled in from reference TRBV19 and TRBJ1-2, reads DGGITQSPKYLFRKEGQNVTLSCEQNLNHDAMYWYRQDPGQGLRLIYYSQIVNDFQKGDIAEGYSVSREKKESFPLTVTSAQKNPTAFYLCASKGTEYGYTFGSGTRLTVV.

This chain uses TRBV19 with TRBJ2-7; 8 bases fit TRBD1. Germline V lookup: CDR1 LNHDA, CDR2 SQIVND (reference sequence). J was trimmed by 5 bases and V by 3 bases; bases with no gene match: 6. This CDR3 region has 14 residues. The CDR3 bases are TGTGCCAGTAGTATCCCGGGACAGGTTCACGAGCAGTACTTC. Its protein is CASSIPGQVHEQYF. The full variable domain, completed using reference TRBV19 and TRBJ2-7, is DGGITQSPKYLFRKEGQNVTLSCEQNLNHDAMYWYRQDPGQGLRLIYYSQIVNDFQKGDIAEGYSVSREKKESFPLTVTSAQKNPTAFYLCASSIPGQVHEQYFGPGTRLTVT.